This T cell receptor beta chain was obtained from a study of T-cell memory formation after mild COVID-19. This clonotype was recorded once. Looked up from germline, CDR1 is DFQATT and CDR2 is SNEGSKA (reference sequence). This CDR3 comprises 15 residues. J lost 3 bases, V lost 3 bases, and 8 bases had no gene match. TCR alpha and TCR beta cDNA libraries with sample barcodes and UMIs came from 5'RACE using constant-segment primers. TCRdb reprocessed the 5' RACE reads via MiXCR and lists one record per CDR3 protein. The repertoire holds fewer than 350,000 distinct CDR3 sequences, with 15% to 20% as singletons.

The chain recombines TRBV20-1 with TRBJ2-3, with 8 bases matching TRBD2. The source material was PBMCs or a T cell subset sorted from them (not recorded which). The source is a man aged 18 to 30 who had mild COVID-19 (a few samples of this study predate the infection). Cell type and time point are not known. The CDR3 region is CSARIGGAGTDTQYF. CDR3 sequence (DNA): TGCAGTGCTAGGATCGGGGGGGCAGGGACAGATACGCAGTATTTT.